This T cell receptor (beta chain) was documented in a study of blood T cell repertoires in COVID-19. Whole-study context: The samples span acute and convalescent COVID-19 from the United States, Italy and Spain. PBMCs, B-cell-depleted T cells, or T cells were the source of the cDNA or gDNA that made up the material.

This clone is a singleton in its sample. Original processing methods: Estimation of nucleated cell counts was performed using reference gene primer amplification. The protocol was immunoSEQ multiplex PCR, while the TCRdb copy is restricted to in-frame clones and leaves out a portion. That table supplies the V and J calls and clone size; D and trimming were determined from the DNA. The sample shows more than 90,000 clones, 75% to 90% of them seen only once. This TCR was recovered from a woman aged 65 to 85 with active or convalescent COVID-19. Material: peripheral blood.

The CDR3 DNA reads as TGTGCCAGCAGTTACGGACAGGGCGGTCAGCCCCAGCATTTT. It codes for CASSYGQGGQPQHF. This chain joins TRBV6-5 and TRBJ1-5, with TRBD1 matching 8 bases. The length of the CDR3 is 14 residues. With 2 bases clipped from V and 6 bases from J, the junction kept 3 bases outside the gene matches. Per the germline V gene, CDR1 is MNHEY and CDR2 is SVGAGI.